This T cell receptor beta chain was found in a study of STAT5B mutations in CD4+ large granular lymphocyte leukemia. Study-wide background: The CDR3 'QG' motif was associated with a particular HLA allele among healthy donors.

TCRdb's table, derived via immunoSEQ multiplex PCR, lists solely in-frame clones and lacks some. The sample lists roughly 48,000 clones; less than 85% were seen once. Overall study results and limits: Without putative leukemic clones, patient CD4-sorted repertoires remained more clonal than healthy CD4+ repertoires. Without HLA matching, higher CD4+ than CD8+ T-LGLL clonality could reflect small sample size. Compared with healthy controls (2/35), patient top clones favored TRBV06 (8/27).

Germline CDR1 SGHTA, CDR2 FQGNSA. The CDR3 totals 12 residues. V gave up 7 bases and J gave up 7 bases, with 13 bases separating them. Notes on this clone: The antigen is not known. Other DNA sequences in this specimen translate into the identical CDR3.

This TCR came from a human donor in good health. J is TRBJ2-5 and V is TRBV7-2; perhaps TRBD2 as D (6 bases). Material: CD4+ T cells from blood buffy coats. CDR3 protein: CASTLEGLTQYF. In nucleotides, the CDR3 is TGTGCCAGCACCCTGGAGGGACTGACCCAGTACTTC.